One and the same sample provided the 7 T cell receptor beta chains below, sequenced in a study of immune evolution from preneoplasia to lung adenocarcinoma. The protocol was immunoSEQ multiplex PCR, while the TCRdb copy is restricted to in-frame clones and leaves out a portion. The sample has 4,500 to 5,000 clones, 88% seen once; the top ten hold 2.8%. Sequenced input: FFPE invasive lung adenocarcinoma tissue. Every receptor here comes from a person aged 50 to 59 with lung adenocarcinoma.

V gene TRBV29-1 combines with J gene TRBJ1-3, with a tentative D call TRBD1 (6 bases). The CDR3 spans 12 residues. V was clipped by 6 bases and J by 4 bases, with 10 bases between them. Looked up from germline, CDR1 is SQVTM and CDR2 is ANQGSEA. The chain's CDR3 is CSVRDKGNTIYF. The CDR3 nucleotides are TGCAGCGTCCGGGACAAAGGAAACACCATATATTTT.

This clone occurred once. V is TRBV5-4 and J is TRBJ2-2; the match to TRBD1 covers 9 bases. Germline V gene data show CDR1 as SGHNT and CDR2 as YYREEE (reference sequence). The V gene end was trimmed by 4 bases and the J gene end by 4 bases; junction bases not matched to a gene: 8. The CDR3 runs 16 residues. The CDR3, as DNA: TGTGCCAGCAGCCCTCCGGGACAGGGTATCACCGGGGAGCTGTTTTTT. As protein: CASSPPGQGITGELFF.

The chain employs TRBV7-9 and TRBJ1-1, with D unresolved. CDR1 is SEHNR, CDR2 FQNEAQ, per germline (reference sequence). Between the trimmed V and J ends, which lost 4 bases and 0 bases, there was a span of 12 bases. The CDR3 is made up of 15 amino acids. This CDR3 is CASSSDGGVNTEAFF. Here the CDR3 DNA reads TGTGCCAGCAGCTCCGACGGAGGAGTGAACACTGAAGCTTTCTTT.

The chain employs TRBV4-3 and TRBJ1-2; perhaps TRBD1 as D (6 bases). Trimming removed 2 bases at V and 7 bases at J, with 14 bases between. CDR1 LGHNA and CDR2 YSLEER come from the germline V gene. The CDR3 has 14 amino acids. Here the CDR3 reads CASSQLKAGAGYTF. DNA for the CDR3: TGCGCCAGCAGCCAACTTAAGGCAGGGGCTGGCTACACCTTC.

This chain joins TRBV7-9 and TRBJ2-5; D might be TRBD1 (6 bases). The CDR3 extends over 16 amino acids. CDR1 SEHNR and CDR2 FQNEAQ come from the germline V gene (reference sequence). Trimming left V 2 bases short and J 1 base short, with 14 bases between. The CDR3: CASSLWQGSFQETQYF. DNA for the CDR3: TGTGCCAGCAGCTTATGGCAGGGGTCCTTCCAAGAGACCCAGTACTTC.

This clone was seen once. One end of the junction fails to match germline, which may point to a read error. The chain has TRBV11-1 and TRBJ2-1; possibly TRBD1 for D (6 bases). From germline, CDR1 is SGHAT and CDR2 FQDESV (reference sequence). This CDR3 has 14 residues. The CDR3 region has the DNA TGTACCAGCAGCCTCATGATGGGGGCGGATGAGCAGTTCTTC. Translating it yields CTSSLMMGADEQFF.

V and J are TRBV15 and TRBJ2-7; possible D gene TRBD2, 5 bases. CDR3 length: 11 amino acids. Trimming removed 9 bases at V and 4 bases at J, with 10 bases between. CDR1 and CDR2 (germline): LNHNV, YYDKDF (reference sequence). The CDR3 region has the DNA TGTGCCACAGCGGACGGATACGAGCAGTACTTC. Translation: CATADGYEQYF.